The 7 T cell receptor beta chains below were found in one sample sequenced in a study of blood T cell repertoires in COVID-19. Sequencing used immunoSEQ multiplex PCR; TCRdb keeps in-frame clones, though not all of them. The table lists nearly 70,000 clones, 70% to 90% of them singletons. Sequencing used peripheral blood. All receptors derive from a woman aged 45-65 years with COVID-19, enrolled during active disease.

This chain uses TRBV19 with TRBJ2-2, with a tentative D call TRBD2 (6 bases). Germline assignment: CDR1 LNHDA and CDR2 SQIVND (reference sequence). The CDR3 length is 15 residues. Trimming took off 3 bases at V and 5 bases at J, with 13 bases between the two ends. CDR3 sequence reads: CASSILAARTGELFF. The DNA of the CDR3 is TGTGCCAGTAGTATCTTAGCGGCCCGTACCGGGGAGCTGTTTTTT. Together with reference TRBV19 and TRBJ2-2, the CDR3 gives the full variable domain: DGGITQSPKYLFRKEGQNVTLSCEQNLNHDAMYWYRQDPGQGLRLIYYSQIVNDFQKGDIAEGYSVSREKKESFPLTVTSAQKNPTAFYLCASSILAARTGELFFGEGSRLTVL.

This clone appeared a single time. The V gene is TRBV13, the J gene TRBJ1-5; tentative D call: TRBD1 (6 bases). The germline CDR1 and CDR2 sequences are PRHDT and FYEKMQ (reference sequence). The CDR3 has 13 amino acids. V was pared by 4 bases and J by 4 bases, with 8 bases between. The CDR3 DNA is TGTGCCAGCAGCTCGGACAGTAATCAGCCCCAGCATTTT. Its protein is CASSSDSNQPQHF.

The V and J genes are TRBV6-2 or TRBV6-3 and TRBJ2-2; 7 bases agree with TRBD1. The J segment lost 1 base and the V segment lost 5 bases, leaving 10 bases of the junction unmatched. Germline CDR1 MNHEY, CDR2 SVGEGT. CDR3 length equals 17 residues. In DNA, the CDR3 is TGTGCCAGCAGTACCCCTCCGGGACAGCAGAACACCGGGGAGCTGTTTTTT. Residues: CASSTPPGQQNTGELFF.

This rearrangement joins TRBV28 to TRBJ2-1, with D possibly matching TRBD2 (7 bases). CDR1 and CDR2 from the germline V gene are MDHEN and SYDVKM. V was shortened by 8 bases and J by 4 bases, with 15 bases between the two germline ends. The CDR3 spans 14 residues. The CDR3 nucleotides are TGTGCCAGCCTTCTGGGAGGGACATACAATGAGCAGTTCTTC. Amino acids: CASLLGGTYNEQFF.

This rearrangement joins TRBV2 to TRBJ2-7; TRBD1 might be the D (6 bases). This CDR3 spans 12 amino acids. CDR1 is SNHLY and CDR2 is FYNNEI in the germline V gene. Trimming cost V 4 bases and J 11 bases, with 15 bases left between them. CDR3 sequence reads: CASSGTAPYEYF. For the CDR3, the DNA is TGTGCCAGCAGTGGGACAGCCCCTTATGAGTACTTC.

V and J are TRBV5-5 and TRBJ1-5; D unclear. Per the germline V gene, CDR1 is SGHKS and CDR2 is YYEKEE (reference sequence). CDR3 size: 14 residues. V lost 9 bases and J lost 0, with 13 bases in between. The CDR3 DNA reads as TGTGCCACCTCAACAGTTTATAGCAATCAGCCCCAGCATTTT. Amino acids: CATSTVYSNQPQHF. The entire variable domain, with the rest obtained from reference TRBV5-5 and TRBJ1-5, is as follows: DAGVTQSPTHLIKTRGQQVTLRCSPISGHKSVSWYQQVLGQGPQFIFQYYEKEERGRGNFPDRFSARQFPNYSSELNVNALLLGDSALYLCATSTVYSNQPQHFGDGTRLSIL.

This clone has only a few counts. The gene calls are TRBV30 and TRBJ2-3, with TRBD2 matching 10 bases. CDR1 GTSNPN and CDR2 SVGIG come from the germline V gene (reference sequence). CDR3 size: 15 residues. V shed 2 bases, J shed 5 bases, and the junction held 7 bases outside the gene matches. The DNA of the CDR3 is TGTGCCTGGAGTACGCTAGCGGGAGCGGTAGATACGCAGTATTTT. Translating gives CAWSTLAGAVDTQYF.